These 14 T cell receptor beta chains were sequenced from one sample in a study of HIV-infected patients and healthy controls. Roughly three months, about 14 weeks, into antiretroviral therapy, follow-up blood was collected. The repertoire came from unfractionated whole blood and reflected all unsorted peripheral T cells. Alpha and beta constant-region primers primed reverse transcription of 400 to 650 ng RNA. Each of the alpha and beta chains got its own library through chain-specific third strand synthesis with indices. In TCRdb, the 5' RACE reads were re-called with MiXCR into one record per CDR3 protein. The table includes 3,500 to 5,500 distinct CDR3 sequences, around 5.5% detected once. The source was blood, collected during antiretroviral therapy. Every receptor here comes from an adult with HIV infection.

This clonotype is labeled as medium-sized. V gene TRBV7-2 combines with J gene TRBJ2-3, with 8 nucleotides matching TRBD2. The CDR3 consists of 14 residues. Germline V gene sequence: CDR1 SGHTA, CDR2 FQGNSA. The V segment lost 3 bases and the J segment 1 base; nucleotides outside the gene matches: 0. CDR3 in amino acids: CASSFSGGTDTQYF. CDR3 DNA: TGTGCCAGCAGCTTTAGCGGGGGCACAGATACGCAGTATTTT.

In this sample, this clonotype is medium-sized. The chain is built from TRBV29-1 and TRBJ1-1, with a tentative D call TRBD1 (6 bases). Trimming removed 1 base at V and 5 bases at J, with 11 bases between. The CDR3 totals 13 residues. CDR1 is SQVTM and CDR2 is ANQGSEA in the germline V gene. The CDR3, as DNA: TGCAGCGTTGAAGGGCGGACAGTGACTGAAGCTTTCTTT. It encodes CSVEGRTVTEAFF.

This clonotype was counted many times. The chain combines TRBV7-9 with TRBJ2-5; 8 bases align to TRBD2. V lost 4 bases, J lost 2 bases, and 15 bases stayed unmatched. Germline values: CDR1 SEHNR, CDR2 FQNEAQ (reference sequence). This CDR3 is 18 amino acids long. DNA for the CDR3: TGTGCCAGCAGCTACCCGCGCCGCCAACTAGCGGATCAAGAGACCCAGTACTTC. Its translation: CASSYPRRQLADQETQYF.

This clonotype appeared many times. This chain links TRBV7-2 with TRBJ2-5, with 8 bases lining up with TRBD1. The CDR3 contains 15 residues. The V gene's germline CDR1 is SGHTA and CDR2 FQGNSA. V lost 1 base and J lost 1; bases outside the gene matches: 2. The CDR3 DNA reads as TGTGCCAGCAGCTTAGGGGACAGGTTCCAAGAGACCCAGTACTTC. This translates into CASSLGDRFQETQYF.

By sample fraction, this clonotype is medium-sized. This chain uses TRBV6-4 with TRBJ1-6; perhaps TRBD1 as D (5 bases). CDR3 length: 13 amino acids. Germline values: CDR1 MRHNA, CDR2 SNTAGT. V was pared by 8 bases and J by 7 bases, with 12 bases between. As DNA, the CDR3 is TGTGCCAGCTCGACAGAGATGAATTCACCCCTCCACTTT. Its translation: CASSTEMNSPLHF.

This clonotype was recorded at least ten times. The chain carries TRBV7-2 and TRBJ1-6; tentative D call: TRBD1 (6 bases). V was shortened by 1 base and J by 4 bases, with 8 bases between the two germline ends. Germline CDR1 reads SGHTA; CDR2 reads FQGNSA. The CDR3 is made up of 15 amino acids. DNA for the CDR3: TGTGCCAGCAGCTTAGACAGGGCGTATAATTCACCCCTCCACTTT. Translation: CASSLDRAYNSPLHF.

Within the sample, this clonotype is medium-sized. The chain couples TRBV5-1 to TRBJ2-1; D gene ambiguous. V was shortened by 0 bases and J by 10 bases, with 8 bases between the two germline ends. Germline CDR1 is SGHRS and CDR2 is YFSETQ. This CDR3 contains 12 residues. CDR3 in amino acids: CASSLEASEQFF. As DNA, the CDR3 is TGCGCCAGCAGCTTGGAGGCCAGCGAGCAGTTCTTC.

This clonotype was seen repeatedly, ten times or more. The chain employs TRBV5-4 and TRBJ2-5; D not certain. The CDR3 consists of 13 residues. Germline V lookup: CDR1 SGHNT, CDR2 YYREEE (reference sequence). The ends were cut back, 0 bases at V and 2 bases at J, with 5 bases in the middle. DNA for the CDR3: TGTGCCAGCAGCTTGGTGGGTCAAGAGACCCAGTACTTC. Translating gives CASSLVGQETQYF.

This clonotype has more than one count but fewer than ten. V is TRBV3-1 and J is TRBJ2-6, with a possible D match to TRBD1 (6 bases). CDR1 and CDR2 (germline): LGHDT, YNNKEL (reference sequence). This CDR3 comprises 19 residues. The ends were cut back, 8 bases at V and 2 bases at J, with 25 bases in the middle. In DNA form, the CDR3 reads TGTGCCAGCGGACGCCTTCTAGAACAGGGAGAAACTGGGGCCAACGTCCTGACTTTC. Encoded protein: CASGRLLEQGETGANVLTF. The complete variable domain, with remaining parts taken from reference TRBV3-1 and TRBJ2-6, reads DTAVSQTPKYLVTQMGNDKSIKCEQNLGHDTMYWYKQDSKKFLKIMFSYNNKELIINETVPNRFSPKSPDKAHLNLHINSLELGDSAVYFCASGRLLEQGETGANVLTFGAGSRLTVL.

This clonotype qualifies as medium-sized (0.01 to 0.1%). The CDR3 reads CATNIRGGFQETQYF. The CDR3 bases are TGTGCCACAAATATAAGGGGCGGATTCCAAGAGACCCAGTACTTC. The chain recombines TRBV5-3 with TRBJ2-5; perhaps TRBD1 as D (5 bases). TRBV5-3 is filed as an ORF, its function uncertain. CDR3 length equals 15 residues. The V and J ends lost 9 bases and 1 base respectively, with 19 bases between them.

This clonotype is judged medium-sized. The chain uses TRBV12-3 or TRBV12-4 and TRBJ1-1; tentatively, D is TRBD1 (5 bases). CDR3 length: 13 amino acids. V shed 5 bases and J shed 1 base, with 8 bases lying between them. The CDR3, as DNA: TGTGCCAGCAGTACCCAGGGGAACACTGAAGCTTTCTTT. This encodes CASSTQGNTEAFF.

This clonotype was observed a few times. The rearrangement links TRBV7-9 to TRBJ2-3; no reliable D call. CDR1 is SEHNR, CDR2 FQNEAQ, per germline (reference sequence). The CDR3 has 13 amino acids. Trimming left V 5 bases short and J 5 bases short, with 11 bases between. CDR3 region: CASSPPGEDTQYF. CDR3 in DNA: TGTGCCAGCAGCCCCCCGGGCGAAGATACGCAGTATTTT.

This clonotype ranks as medium-sized (0.01 to 0.1%). The gene calls are TRBV18 and TRBJ1-5; unclear D gene. The length of the CDR3 is 14 residues. Trimming took 2 bases from V and 2 from J, leaving 7 bases between them. Germline CDR1 is KGHSH and CDR2 is LQKENI. CDR3 loop: CASSPGLGNQPQHF. CDR3 in DNA: TGTGCCAGCTCACCAGGGCTTGGCAATCAGCCCCAGCATTTT.

This clonotype was seen repeatedly, ten times or more. The chain combines TRBV7-2 with TRBJ2-5; 10 bases are a match to TRBD2. This CDR3 is built from 14 residues. With 6 bases clipped from V and 4 bases from J, the junction kept 5 bases outside the gene matches. Per germline, CDR1 SGHTA and CDR2 FQGNSA. CDR3 sequence: CASSGAGGPETQYF. The CDR3 DNA reads TGTGCCAGCAGTGGAGCGGGGGGGCCAGAGACCCAGTACTTC.